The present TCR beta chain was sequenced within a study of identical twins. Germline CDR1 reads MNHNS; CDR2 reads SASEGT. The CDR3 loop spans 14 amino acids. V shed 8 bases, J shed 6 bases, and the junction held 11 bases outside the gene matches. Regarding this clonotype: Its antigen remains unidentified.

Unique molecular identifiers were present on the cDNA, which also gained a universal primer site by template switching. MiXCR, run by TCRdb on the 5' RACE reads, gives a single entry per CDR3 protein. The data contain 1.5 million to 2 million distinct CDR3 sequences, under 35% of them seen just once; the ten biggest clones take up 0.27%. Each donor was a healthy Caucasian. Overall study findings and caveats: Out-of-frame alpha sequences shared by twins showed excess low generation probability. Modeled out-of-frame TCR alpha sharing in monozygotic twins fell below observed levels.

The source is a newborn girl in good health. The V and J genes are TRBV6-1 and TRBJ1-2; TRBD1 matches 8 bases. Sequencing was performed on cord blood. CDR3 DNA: TGTGCCAGCGGATCGGACAGGGAGATCAATGGCTACACCTTC. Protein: CASGSDREINGYTF.